This passage covers 15 T cell receptor beta chains from one sample sequenced in a study of early T cells in non-severe SARS-CoV-2 infection. From the 5' RACE reads, TCRdb called clonotypes with MiXCR, one entry per CDR3 protein. The table has 50,000 to 60,000 distinct CDR3 sequences, approximately 10% seen once; the top ten hold about 12%. The sequenced material came from whole blood. These receptor sequences come from an adult who was a healthcare worker with PCR-confirmed SARS-CoV-2 infection or an uninfected control (not recorded which).

This clonotype has just a few counts. This chain's CDR3 is CASSPTSGGVTDTQYF. For the CDR3, the DNA is TGTGCCAGCAGCCCTACTAGCGGGGGAGTCACAGATACGCAGTATTTT. V usage is TRBV12-3 or TRBV12-4 and J usage is TRBJ2-3, with 11 bases that match TRBD2. The CDR3 is 16 residues long. Germline trimming cut 6 bases from V and 2 bases from J; bases unmatched to any gene: 7.

This clonotype was seen more than once but under ten times. V gene TRBV4-3 combines with J gene TRBJ2-4, with 7 bases matching TRBD1. Germline lookup yields CDR1 LGHNA and CDR2 YSLEER. This CDR3 is 15 amino acids long. Trimming took 0 bases from V and 4 from J; bases not matched to a gene: 3. The CDR3 DNA sequence: TGCGCCAGCAGCCAAGATGGGACAGCGAAAAACATTCAGTACTTC. This sequence encodes CASSQDGTAKNIQYF.

This clonotype was seen a handful of times. V and J are TRBV7-8 and TRBJ2-5, with 13 positions matching TRBD2. J lost 9 bases, V lost 4 bases, and 11 bases had no gene match. The CDR3 spans 16 residues. The germline V gene encodes CDR1 SGHVS and CDR2 FQNEAQ. CDR3 DNA sequence: TGTGCCAGCAGCTCTGAACTAGCGGGAGGGTCGGCGGCCCAGTACTTC. Translating gives CASSSELAGGSAAQYF.

The chain recombines TRBV7-2 with TRBJ2-4, with D tentatively TRBD2 (6 bases). This CDR3 comprises 12 residues. Trimming removed 5 bases from V and 10 bases from J, with 12 bases in between. Germline V gives CDR1 SGHTA, CDR2 FQGNSA. The DNA for the CDR3 is TGTGCCAGCAGCCTGACCGGGACTATTCAGTACTTC. Amino acids: CASSLTGTIQYF.

This clonotype was recorded many times. This sequence joins TRBV7-9 and TRBJ2-2; D gene unclear. The CDR3 has 10 residues. Trimming removed 7 bases at V and 6 bases at J, with 3 bases between. CDR1 SEHNR and CDR2 FQNEAQ come from the germline V gene (reference sequence). CDR3 coding DNA: TGTGCCAGCACGGCCGGGGAGCTGTTTTTT. Translation gives CASTAGELFF.

This clonotype occurred a few times. This CDR3 is CSVGSEKLFF. CDR3 DNA: TGCAGCGTAGGAAGTGAAAAACTGTTTTTT. The chain uses TRBV29-1 and TRBJ1-4; no firm D call. Trimming took 6 bases from V and 7 from J, leaving 6 bases between them. The germline V gene has CDR1 SQVTM and CDR2 ANQGSEA. This CDR3 has 10 residues.

This clonotype was observed many times. The chain combines TRBV12-3 or TRBV12-4 with TRBJ1-1; D not certain. This CDR3 comprises 15 residues. V was pared by 5 bases and J by 0 bases, with 13 bases between. Written as DNA, the CDR3 is TGTGCCAGCAGTCCAGGACTAGCTATGAACACTGAAGCTTTCTTT. Amino acid sequence: CASSPGLAMNTEAFF.

The chain carries TRBV7-2 and TRBJ2-1; D uncertain. CDR3 size: 13 residues. Germline assignment: CDR1 SGHTA and CDR2 FQGNSA. Between the trimmed V and J ends, which lost 0 bases and 5 bases, there was a span of 5 bases. The CDR3 loop reads CASSLAGHNEQFF. The CDR3, as DNA: TGTGCCAGCAGCTTAGCGGGCCACAATGAGCAGTTCTTC.

This chain joins TRBV21-1 and TRBJ2-1; the table gives TRBD1 as D, unverified against the DNA. TRBV21-1 is a pseudogene. The CDR3 loop spans 14 amino acids. The CDR3 nucleotides read TGTGCCAGCAGCGTACGGACAGGGGACAATGAGCAGTTCTTC. This encodes CASSVRTGDNEQFF.

This clonotype was observed many times. The chain carries TRBV6-1 and TRBJ2-5; no firm D call. The CDR3 spans 14 residues. Deletions cut 0 bases from V and 3 bases from J, with 8 bases between. The V gene's germline CDR1 is MNHNS and CDR2 SASEGT. CDR3 protein: CASSEALGEETQYF. The CDR3 region has the DNA TGTGCCAGCAGTGAAGCCTTGGGTGAAGAGACCCAGTACTTC.

This clonotype has a count of ten or more. The junction shows a germline mismatch at one end, possibly a read error. The chain is built from TRBV29-1 and TRBJ2-3, with 12 bases identical to TRBD2. The length of the CDR3 is 11 residues. Germline lookup yields CDR1 SQVTM and CDR2 ANQGSEA. Here the CDR3 reads CSAPGLAGILF. The DNA for the CDR3 is TGCAGCGCCCCGGGACTAGCGGGCATACTTTTT.

The rearrangement links TRBV7-2 to TRBJ2-2; 7 bases align to TRBD1. With V trimmed by 2 bases and J by 8 bases, 8 bases remained unmatched. There are 15 residues in the CDR3. Germline lookup yields CDR1 SGHTA and CDR2 FQGNSA. CDR3 residues: CASSLQTGLRGELFF. The CDR3, as DNA: TGTGCCAGCAGCTTACAGACAGGGCTAAGGGGGGAGCTGTTTTTT.

CDR3 coding DNA: TGTGCCAGCTCACCTTTCGGGACAGGGAGGACTGAAGCTTTCTTT. Protein: CASSPFGTGRTEAFF. The genes are TRBV18 and TRBJ1-1; 9 nucleotides match TRBD1. CDR3 size: 15 residues. Looked up from germline, CDR1 is KGHSH and CDR2 is LQKENI. V was clipped by 3 bases and J by 5 bases; unmatched bases: 7.

On this clonotype: At one end the junction does not follow the germline gene, possibly because of a read error. The chain employs TRBV4-2 and TRBJ2-1; 10 bases line up with TRBD2. Germline CDR1 is LGHNA and CDR2 is YNFKEQ. This CDR3 comprises 16 residues. CDR3 sequence reads: CASSEDWLAGVNEQFF. The CDR3, as DNA: TGTGCCAGCAGCGAAGACTGGCTAGCGGGGGTCAATGAGCAGTTCTTC.

The genes are TRBV4-2 and TRBJ2-3; possibly TRBD1 for D (6 bases). This CDR3 is 16 amino acids long. Trimming removed 0 bases from V and 3 bases from J, with 13 bases in between. The germline gives CDR1 LGHNA, CDR2 YNFKEQ. The CDR3 coding sequence is TGTGCCAGCAGCCAAGATGGGGGCGGCGGGACAGATACGCAGTATTTT. Residues: CASSQDGGGGTDTQYF.